These T cell receptor beta chains were read from a single sample in a study of identical twins. TCRdb passed the 5' RACE reads through MiXCR, listing each CDR3 protein once. In the table there are about 460,000 distinct CDR3 sequences, around 14% of which are singletons. Separately, the same data were catalogued under a study of yellow fever vaccine responses in identical twins.

Sequencing was done on a sample of CD4+ T cells sorted from blood. These receptors were obtained from a woman under 30 in good health. The conserved cysteine and the conserved F or W are not part of the CDR3 here. Clone size appears in some rows only: once, few, many, or a class for an expanded clone.

v_gene,abundance,j_gene,CDR3aa
TRBV7-2,NA,TRBJ2-1,ASSPAGYNEQF
TRBV7-2,many,TRBJ2-7,ASSLSGQGSYEQY
TRBV5-6,many,TRBJ2-5,ASSLTSQETQY
TRBV5-1,NA,TRBJ2-3,ASSPSPGPLGYTDTQY
TRBV7-6,NA,TRBJ1-1,ASSPSPQGVEGAF
TRBV27,few,TRBJ2-5,ASRSRTGTLQETQY
TRBV23-1,NA,TRBJ2-5,ASSQPGQQEETQY
TRBV5-6,many,TRBJ2-6,ASSRDRVFGANVLT
TRBV19,NA,TRBJ2-2,ASTLGPAGNGELF
TRBV28,NA,TRBJ1-6,ASRSGSGNNSPLH
TRBV7-9,NA,TRBJ2-3,ASTSPDTQY